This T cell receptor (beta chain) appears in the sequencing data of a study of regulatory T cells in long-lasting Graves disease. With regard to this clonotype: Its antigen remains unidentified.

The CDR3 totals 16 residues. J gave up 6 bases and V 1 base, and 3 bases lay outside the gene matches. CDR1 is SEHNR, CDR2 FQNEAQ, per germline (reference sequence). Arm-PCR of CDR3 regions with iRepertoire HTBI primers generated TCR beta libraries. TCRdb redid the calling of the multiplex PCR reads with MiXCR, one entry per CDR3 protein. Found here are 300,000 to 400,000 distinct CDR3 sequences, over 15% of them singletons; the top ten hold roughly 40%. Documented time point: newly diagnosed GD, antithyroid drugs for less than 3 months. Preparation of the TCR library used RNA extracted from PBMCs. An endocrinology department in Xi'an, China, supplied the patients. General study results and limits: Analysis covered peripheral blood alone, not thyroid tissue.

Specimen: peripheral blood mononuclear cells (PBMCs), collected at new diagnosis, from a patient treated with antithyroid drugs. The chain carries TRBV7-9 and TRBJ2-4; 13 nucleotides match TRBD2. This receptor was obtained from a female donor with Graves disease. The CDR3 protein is CASSLGTSGSGNIQYF. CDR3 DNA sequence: TGTGCCAGCAGCTTAGGGACTAGCGGGAGTGGAAACATTCAGTACTTC.